This T cell receptor beta chain comes out of a study of T cell repertoires in ileal Crohn's disease. Study-wide background: At surgery, around 36% of patients smoked, with median disease duration about eight years.

Eligibility required adulthood, ileal or ileocolonic Crohn's disease and indicated ileocolonic resection. Turning to this clone: The antigen remains undetermined.

Assay used: immunoSEQ multiplex PCR; TCRdb lists only in-frame clones, some missing. This sample yields 6,000 or so clones, of which around 72% are seen a single time; roughly 10% belongs to the top ten. The CDR3 runs 14 residues. Trimming removed 2 bases from V and 2 bases from J, with 10 bases in between. Germline CDR1 is GTSNPN and CDR2 is SVGIG (reference sequence). General observations from the study: Mucosal expansions were suggested to be mainly CD8 T cells. All patients with clonality above 26.8% had endoscopic recurrence.

Sequenced input: ileal tissue. The J gene is TRBJ1-5, the V gene TRBV30, with D hard to call. The sequence derives from an adult with Crohn's disease. This CDR3 reads CAWSSHGGNQPQHF. CDR3 sequence (DNA): TGTGCCTGGAGTTCTCACGGGGGCAATCAGCCCCAGCATTTT.